Each of the 12 T cell receptor beta chains below was sequenced from the same sample in a study of cytomegalovirus exposure and HLA in healthy donors. The study ran its PCR with 60 Vbeta and 13 Jbeta primers. The repertoire was sequenced with immunoSEQ multiplex PCR; TCRdb's copy has only in-frame clones and lacks some. The top ten hold around 7% of the sample, which has 150,000 to 160,000 clones, 82% seen once. Sequenced input: PBMCs. The receptors derive from a woman aged 45-65 years in good health and CMV-seropositive.

This clone came up once. The chain couples TRBV10-3 to TRBJ2-2; D possibly corresponds to TRBD2 (6 bases). The ends were cut back, 3 bases at V and 2 bases at J, with 19 bases in the middle. Germline V gene sequence: CDR1 ENHRY, CDR2 SYGVKD. The CDR3 consists of 18 residues. CDR3 in amino acids: CAISELPSDLANTGELFF. In DNA form, the CDR3 reads TGTGCCATCAGTGAATTGCCTAGCGACCTCGCTAACACCGGGGAGCTGTTTTTT.

The chain links TRBV2 to TRBJ2-7; 15 nucleotides align to TRBD2. Germline V gives CDR1 SNHLY, CDR2 FYNNEI. V shed 6 bases, J shed 5 bases, and the junction held 14 bases outside the gene matches. The CDR3 loop spans 18 amino acids. CDR3 DNA: TGTGCCAGCAGGCCCCGCGGGGGACTAGCGGGGGGTCGGAACGAGCAGTACTTC. Residues: CASRPRGGLAGGRNEQYF.

This clone was counted only a few times. The chain couples TRBV7-8 to TRBJ1-4; tentative D call: TRBD1 (6 bases). The V gene's germline CDR1 is SGHVS and CDR2 FQNEAQ. Trimming cost V 3 bases and J 7 bases, with 12 bases left between them. CDR3 length equals 14 residues. CDR3 protein: CASSLGRGAEKLFF. The CDR3 nucleotides are TGTGCCAGCAGCTTGGGCAGGGGAGCTGAAAAACTGTTTTTT. The whole variable domain, remainder taken from reference TRBV7-8 and TRBJ1-4, is GAGVSQSPRYKVAKRGQDVALRCDPISGHVSLFWYQQALGQGPEFLTYFQNEAQLDKSGLPSDRFFAERPEGSVSTLKIQRTQQEDSAVYLCASSLGRGAEKLFFGSGTQLSVL.

This clone was seen just once. The gene calls are TRBV15 and TRBJ1-3; D is perhaps TRBD1 (5 bases). CDR1 LNHNV and CDR2 YYDKDF come from the germline V gene (reference sequence). Trimming left V 0 bases short and J 0 bases short, with 12 bases between. The CDR3 totals 17 residues. For the CDR3, the DNA is TGTGCCACCAGCAGAGAGGGAGGGGCTGGCTCTGGAAACACCATATATTTT. It encodes CATSREGGAGSGNTIYF.

This clone was picked up one time. CDR3 residues: CASRQRGNGNTQYF. The CDR3 DNA sequence: TGTGCCAGCAGACAAAGGGGGAATGGAAATACGCAGTATTTT. The chain has TRBV6-1 and TRBJ2-3; tentatively, D is TRBD1 (6 bases). The CDR3 totals 14 residues. Germline-derived CDR1 and CDR2 are MNHNS and SASEGT. Deletions cut 6 bases from V and 7 bases from J, with 17 bases between.

The chain recombines TRBV18 with TRBJ2-1; tentatively, D is TRBD1 (6 bases). Germline loops: CDR1 KGHSH, CDR2 LQKENI. The V and J ends lost 1 base and 8 bases respectively, with 15 bases between them. The CDR3 extends over 15 amino acids. The CDR3 region is CASSPQGVGTHEQFF. For the CDR3, the DNA is TGTGCCAGCTCACCACAGGGGGTGGGTACCCATGAGCAGTTCTTC.

The rearrangement joins TRBV4-2 to TRBJ2-7; the D gene is possibly TRBD1 (5 bases). Germline lookup yields CDR1 LGHNA and CDR2 YNFKEQ. This CDR3 has 16 amino acids. V was trimmed by 1 base and J by 0 bases, leaving 13 bases between them. CDR3 protein: CASSQGRNRNSYEQYF. CDR3 in DNA: TGTGCCAGCAGCCAAGGCCGGAACAGGAACTCCTACGAGCAGTACTTC.

The V call is TRBV4-2, the J call TRBJ1-1; tentatively, D is TRBD1 (5 bases). Germline CDR1 and CDR2: LGHNA and YNFKEQ. V lost 1 base and J lost 1, with 10 bases in between. The CDR3 runs 15 residues. CDR3 amino acids: CASSQGAGQNTEAFF. The CDR3 nucleotides read TGTGCCAGCAGCCAAGGGGCAGGACAGAACACTGAAGCTTTCTTT.

The chain joins TRBV7-2 to TRBJ1-3; maybe TRBD1 (6 bases). The ends were cut back, 2 bases at V and 0 bases at J, with 14 bases in the middle. Per the germline V gene, CDR1 is SGHTA and CDR2 is FQGNSA. This CDR3 is built from 17 residues. The CDR3 DNA sequence: TGTGCCAGCAGCTTATCCTTCAGGGGCGCCTCTGGAAACACCATATATTTT. This translates into CASSLSFRGASGNTIYF.

V is TRBV27 and J is TRBJ2-7, with a tentative D call TRBD1 (5 bases). Germline-derived CDR1 and CDR2 are MNHEY and SMNVEV (reference sequence). The CDR3 spans 12 residues. With 10 bases removed from V and 5 bases from J, the gap between germline ends came to 15 bases. The CDR3 DNA sequence: TGTGCCACCGGACCCCAGGGTAACGAGCAGTACTTC. It specifies CATGPQGNEQYF.

The chain carries TRBV30 and TRBJ2-2, with 9 bases aligning to TRBD2. CDR1 is GTSNPN, CDR2 SVGIG, per germline (reference sequence). The CDR3 sequence is 13 residues long. Unmatched junction bases numbered 4, after V lost 5 bases and J lost 6 bases. CDR3 coding DNA: TGTGCCTGGGGCGGGGGGGATGCCGGGGAGCTGTTTTTT. Its translation is CAWGGGDAGELFF.

The chain joins TRBV2 to TRBJ2-5, with 10 bases matching TRBD2. CDR1 and CDR2 (germline): SNHLY, FYNNEI. V shed 11 bases and J 1 base; nucleotides not matched to a gene: 4. CDR3 length equals 13 residues. CDR3 nucleotide sequence: TGTGCCTCCGAGCGGGGGGGCCAAGAGACCCAGTACTTC. Its translation is CASERGGQETQYF.